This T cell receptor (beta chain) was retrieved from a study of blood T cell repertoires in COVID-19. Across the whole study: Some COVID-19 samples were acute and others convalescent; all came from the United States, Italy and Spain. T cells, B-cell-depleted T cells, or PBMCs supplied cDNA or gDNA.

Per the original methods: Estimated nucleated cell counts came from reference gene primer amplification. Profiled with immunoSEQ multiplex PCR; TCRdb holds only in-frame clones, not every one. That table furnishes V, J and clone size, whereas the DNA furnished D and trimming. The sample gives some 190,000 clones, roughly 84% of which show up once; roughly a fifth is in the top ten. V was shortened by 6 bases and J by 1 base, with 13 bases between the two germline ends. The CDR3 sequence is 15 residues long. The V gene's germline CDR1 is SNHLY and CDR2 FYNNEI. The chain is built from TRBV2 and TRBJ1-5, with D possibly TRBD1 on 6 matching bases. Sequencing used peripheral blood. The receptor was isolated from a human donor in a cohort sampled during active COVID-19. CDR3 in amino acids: CASSADRGSNQPQHF. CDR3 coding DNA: TGTGCCAGCAGCGCGGACAGAGGGAGCAATCAGCCCCAGCATTTT. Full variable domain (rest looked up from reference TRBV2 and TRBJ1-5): EPEVTQTPSHQVTQMGQEVILRCVPISNHLYFYWYRQILGQKVEFLVSFYNNEISEKSEIFDDQFSVERPDGSNFTLKIRSTKLEDSAMYFCASSADRGSNQPQHFGDGTRLSIL.